This TCR beta chain stems from a study of identifying expanded T cells in peripheral blood. CDR3 length: 17 residues. Trimming cost V 0 bases and J 9 bases; bases outside gene matches: 12. CDR1 LGHNA and CDR2 YNFKEQ come from the germline V gene. Sequencing used immunoSEQ multiplex PCR; TCRdb keeps in-frame clones, though not all of them. Here the sample spans some 130,000 clones, 86% being singletons. Sequencing used blood. This sequence was found in a person aged 18 to 69 in good health. V is TRBV4-2 and J is TRBJ2-1; 9 nucleotides line up with TRBD2. In nucleotides, the CDR3 is TGTGCCAGCAGCCAAGATGATCAAGTAGCGGGAGCTATTGAGCAGTTCTTC. Its translation is CASSQDDQVAGAIEQFF.